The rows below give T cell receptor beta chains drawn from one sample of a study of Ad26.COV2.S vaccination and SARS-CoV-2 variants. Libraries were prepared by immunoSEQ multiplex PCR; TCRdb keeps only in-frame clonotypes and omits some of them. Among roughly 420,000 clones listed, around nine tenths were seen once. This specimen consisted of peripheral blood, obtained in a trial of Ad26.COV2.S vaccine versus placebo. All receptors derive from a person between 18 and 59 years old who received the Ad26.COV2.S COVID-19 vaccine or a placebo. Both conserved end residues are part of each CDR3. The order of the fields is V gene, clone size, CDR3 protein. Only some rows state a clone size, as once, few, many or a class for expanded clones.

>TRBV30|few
CAWSADGYQPQHF
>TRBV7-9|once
CASRDGTGLYEQYF
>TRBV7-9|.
CASSPQGWAGELFF
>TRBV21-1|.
CARGGTGHQNEKLFF
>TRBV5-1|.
CASSLEGSPDTQYF
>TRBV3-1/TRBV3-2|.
CASSQEPDRVDEQYF
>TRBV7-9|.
CASSSLQGTRETQYF
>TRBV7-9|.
CASSPSGSDFVPQHF
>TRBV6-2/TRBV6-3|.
CASSILAGDGYEQYF
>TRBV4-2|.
CASSQDAGSPTGELFF
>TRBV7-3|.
CASSLSGNQPQHF
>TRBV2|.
CASSEGRVGNSPLHF
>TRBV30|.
CAWNRGSYEQYF
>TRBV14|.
CASSQDLQGLRPYF
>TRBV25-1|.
CASSPGQLQETQYF
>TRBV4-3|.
CASSQVWRGNTEAFF
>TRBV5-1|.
CASSQGTSYEQYF
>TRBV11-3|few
CASSLASSPNTGELFF
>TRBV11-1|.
CASSLGPGSITDTQYF
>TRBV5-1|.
CASSLSGTGDSYGYTF
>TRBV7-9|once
CASSPPGRTNYGYTF
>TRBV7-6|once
CASSPQGGQDYYNEQFF
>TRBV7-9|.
CASSRDSNEQFF
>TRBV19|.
CARPPPKRWDAYEQYF
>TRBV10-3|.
CAISEPGSHTGELFF
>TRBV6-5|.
CASRALGTDTQYF
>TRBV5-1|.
CASSTRPGAYEQYF